The next 3 T cell receptor beta chains were all read from a single sample in a study of human T cells and chemical hapten exposure. Specified time point: patch test 1, 2 weeks after DPC sensitization. Treatment indicated: therapeutic diphenylcyclopropenone sensitization with weekly scalp DPC. TCRdb called the RACE reads again in MiXCR, with one record for every CDR3 protein. The sample has 70,000 to 80,000 distinct CDR3 sequences, about 32% seen once; the top ten hold about 8.1%. The sample was whole blood, taken in connection with sensitization to the hapten diphenylcyclopropenone (DPC). All receptors derive from a man aged 35-49 years with alopecia areata. Some clones in this sample may be carry-over from other donors' samples.

This chain joins TRBV6-2 or TRBV6-3 and TRBJ2-1; 7 bases line up with TRBD2. This CDR3 has 14 amino acids. Trimming at V came to 4 bases and at J to 11 bases, leaving 11 bases not matched to a gene. Germline CDR1 MNHEY, CDR2 SVGEGT. CDR3 loop: CASSSTGTTLQQFF. In DNA form, the CDR3 reads TGTGCCAGCAGTTCAACCGGGACTACCTTGCAGCAGTTCTTC.

The rearrangement links TRBV28 to TRBJ1-4; 7 bases are a match to TRBD1. Trimming took 6 bases from V and 0 from J; bases not matched to a gene: 4. Germline CDR1 MDHEN, CDR2 SYDVKM. The CDR3 is made up of 15 amino acids. The CDR3 spells CASRGGTATNEKLFF. In DNA form, the CDR3 reads TGTGCCAGCAGGGGCGGGACAGCAACTAATGAAAAACTGTTTTTT.

The V and J genes are TRBV18 and TRBJ2-6, with D uncertain. This CDR3 contains 14 residues. Trimming cost V 3 bases and J 4 bases, with 7 bases left between them. Germline assignment: CDR1 KGHSH and CDR2 LQKENI. The CDR3 DNA sequence: TGTGCCAGCTCACCCCGGACGGGGGCCAACGTCCTGACTTTC. Translated, it gives CASSPRTGANVLTF.